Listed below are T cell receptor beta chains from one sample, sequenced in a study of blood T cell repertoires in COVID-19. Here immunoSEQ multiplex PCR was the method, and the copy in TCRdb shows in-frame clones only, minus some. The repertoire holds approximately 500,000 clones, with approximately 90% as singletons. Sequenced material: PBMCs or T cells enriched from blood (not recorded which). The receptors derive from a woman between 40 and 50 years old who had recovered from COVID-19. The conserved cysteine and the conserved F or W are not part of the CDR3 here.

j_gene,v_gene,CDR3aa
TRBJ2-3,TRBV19,ASNNARLAGADTQY
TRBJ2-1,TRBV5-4,ASSPGLAGGNEQF
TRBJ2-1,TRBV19,ASGDSGTSGSWSYNEQF
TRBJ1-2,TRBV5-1,ASSLDRSYGYT
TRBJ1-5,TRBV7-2,ASSSQGLYSNQPQH
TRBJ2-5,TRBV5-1,ASSLPFGSGGQETQY
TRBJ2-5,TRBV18,ASSPGRVEETQY
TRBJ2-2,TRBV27,ASSFYIGTGNTGELF
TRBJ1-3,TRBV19,ASSIGGGHGNTIY
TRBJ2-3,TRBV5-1,ASSEGPISDTQY
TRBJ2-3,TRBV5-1,ASSMPRDTQY
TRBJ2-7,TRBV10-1,ASSGHDVDEQY
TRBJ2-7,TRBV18,ASSLGLAGLYEQY
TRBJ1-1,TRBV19,ASSMGLFSRGTTEAF
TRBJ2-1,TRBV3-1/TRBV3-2,ASSQEVGGRNYEQF
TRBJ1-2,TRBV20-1,RGSGAGGYT
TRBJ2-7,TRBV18,ASSPPQREYEQY
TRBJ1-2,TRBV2,ASSVIRTAYGYT
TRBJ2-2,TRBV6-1,ASSGTSVAGGLFGELF
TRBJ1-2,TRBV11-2,ASSLDQFGQGSYGYT
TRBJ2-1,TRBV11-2,ASSPRLAGGPYYNEQF
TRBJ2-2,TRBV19,ASSISGRGTGELF
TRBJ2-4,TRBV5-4,ASSFVTGDSIQY
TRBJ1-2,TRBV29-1,SVRDSPYGYT
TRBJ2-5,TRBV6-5,ASSLQGGEETQY
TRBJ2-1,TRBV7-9,ASSWTSAEQF
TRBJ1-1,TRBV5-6,ASSLTTGVRNTEAF
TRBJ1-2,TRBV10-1,ASSRDRGAGYT
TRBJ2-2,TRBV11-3,ASSSWGPANTGELF
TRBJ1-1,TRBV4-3,ASSQALGGGWRAF
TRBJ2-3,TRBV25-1,ASIAGGTDTQY
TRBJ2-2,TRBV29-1,SVEGTSGRTGELF
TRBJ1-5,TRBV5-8,ASSLSDLSNQPQH
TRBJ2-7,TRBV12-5,ASGGTGSYEQY
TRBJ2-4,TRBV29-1,SVLGQGNIQY
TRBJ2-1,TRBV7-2,ASRPTGLSNEQF
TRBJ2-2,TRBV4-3,ASSQDQDRVGTGELF
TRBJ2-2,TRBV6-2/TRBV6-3,ASSHRPLDRLSRVGLF
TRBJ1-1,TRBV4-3,ASSLSGTGGEAF
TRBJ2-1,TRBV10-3,AISDVTSGRFDEQF
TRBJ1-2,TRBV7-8,ASSFKNGGNYGYT
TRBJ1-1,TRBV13,AASVQTEAF
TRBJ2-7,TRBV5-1,ASRSGATEQY
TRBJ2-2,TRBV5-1,ASGGTGANTGELF
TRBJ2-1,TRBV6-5,ASRFTPGANEQF
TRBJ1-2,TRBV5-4,ASSLEVNSGNYGYT
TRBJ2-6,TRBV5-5,ASSRLGGSAGANVLT
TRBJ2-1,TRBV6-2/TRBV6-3,ASSYSRSSYEQF
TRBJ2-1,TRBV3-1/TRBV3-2,ASSGTALYNEQF
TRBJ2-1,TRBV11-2,ASSHSGGHYNEQF
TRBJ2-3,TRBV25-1,ASSGKGLAGRGTQY
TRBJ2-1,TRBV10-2,ASSFSGAGGNEQF
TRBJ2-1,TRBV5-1,ASSLEPSPDNNEQF